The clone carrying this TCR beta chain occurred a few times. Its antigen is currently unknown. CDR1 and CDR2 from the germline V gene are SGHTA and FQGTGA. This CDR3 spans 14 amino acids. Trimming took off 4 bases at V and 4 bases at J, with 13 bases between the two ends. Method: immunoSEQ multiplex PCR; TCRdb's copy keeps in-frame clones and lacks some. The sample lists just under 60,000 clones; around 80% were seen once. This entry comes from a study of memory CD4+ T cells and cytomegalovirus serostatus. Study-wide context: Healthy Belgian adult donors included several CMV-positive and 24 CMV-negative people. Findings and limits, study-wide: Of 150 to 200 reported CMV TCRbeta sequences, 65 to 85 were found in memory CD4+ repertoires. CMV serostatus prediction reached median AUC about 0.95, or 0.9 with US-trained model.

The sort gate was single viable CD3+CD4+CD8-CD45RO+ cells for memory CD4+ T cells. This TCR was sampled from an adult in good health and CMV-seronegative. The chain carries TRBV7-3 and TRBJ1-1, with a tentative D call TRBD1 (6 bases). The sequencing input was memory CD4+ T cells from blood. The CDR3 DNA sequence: TGTGCCAGCAGCTCGTCGGGGGGCCTCACTGAAGCTTTCTTT. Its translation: CASSSSGGLTEAFF. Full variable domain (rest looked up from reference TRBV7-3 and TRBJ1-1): GAGVSQTPSNKVTEKGKYVELRCDPISGHTALYWYRQSLGQGPEFLIYFQGTGAADDSGLPNDRFFAVRPEGSVSTLKIQRTERGDSAVYLCASSSSGGLTEAFFGQGTRLTVV.